This TCR beta chain is drawn from a study of chemoradiotherapy in HPV16-positive cancers. CDR3 length: 15 amino acids. Trimming stripped 0 bases from V and 5 bases from J, with 13 bases between. CDR1 and CDR2 from the germline V gene are LGHNA and YNFKEQ. Generated by immunoSEQ multiplex PCR, the TCRdb table keeps only in-frame clones and is missing some. The sample lists some 11,000 clones, around 87% occurring once. This chain links TRBV4-2 with TRBJ1-1; a weak D match, TRBD1 (6 bases). The TCR originated in a human donor with HPV-associated anogenital cancer. The starting material was blood, obtained from a patient who underwent chemoradiotherapy. In DNA form, the CDR3 reads TGTGCCAGCAGCCAAGATATCAGGGGTGATACTGAAGCTTTCTTT. Its protein is CASSQDIRGDTEAFF.